This TCR beta chain was captured in a study of CD4+ T cells in melanoma. Study conclusions and caveats: Neoantigen-specific CD4+ T cells in melanoma reportedly had diverse differentiation states. A reported correlation linked neoantigen-specific CD4+ T cells to CD8+, macrophage and B cell function.

The V gene's germline CDR1 is SQVTM and CDR2 ANQGSEA. The CDR3 covers 11 residues. Trimming cost V 7 bases and J 7 bases, with 12 bases left between them. The data were produced by immunoSEQ multiplex PCR, yet TCRdb's version contains in-frame clones alone and is incomplete. Of a few thousand clones listed, approximately 64% were seen once; the top ten hold about 26%. About this clone itself: Its antigen is still unknown.

The sequenced sample consisted of cells from a culture (not recorded whether cultured in vitro). The V and J genes are TRBV29-1 and TRBJ2-3; perhaps TRBD2 as D (5 bases). This TCR was sampled from a human donor with melanoma. CDR3: CSAPGIYTQYF. The CDR3 DNA reads as TGCAGCGCCCCCGGGATATATACGCAGTATTTT.